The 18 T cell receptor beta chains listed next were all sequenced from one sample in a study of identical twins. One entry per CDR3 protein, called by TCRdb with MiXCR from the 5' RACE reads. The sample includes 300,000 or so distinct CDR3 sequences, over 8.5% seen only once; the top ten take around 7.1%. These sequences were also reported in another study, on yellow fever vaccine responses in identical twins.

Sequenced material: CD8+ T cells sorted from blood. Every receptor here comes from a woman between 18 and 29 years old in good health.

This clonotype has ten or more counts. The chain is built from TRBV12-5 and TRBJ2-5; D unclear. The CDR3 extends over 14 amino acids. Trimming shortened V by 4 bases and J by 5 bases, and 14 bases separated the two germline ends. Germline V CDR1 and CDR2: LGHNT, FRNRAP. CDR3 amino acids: CASGSYNSFETQYF. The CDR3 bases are TGTGCTAGTGGTTCCTACAACAGCTTCGAGACCCAGTACTTC.

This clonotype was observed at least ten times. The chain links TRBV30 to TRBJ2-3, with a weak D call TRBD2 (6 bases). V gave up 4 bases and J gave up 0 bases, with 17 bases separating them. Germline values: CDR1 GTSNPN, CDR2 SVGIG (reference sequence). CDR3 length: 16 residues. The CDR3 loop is CAWTFIAERSTDTQYF. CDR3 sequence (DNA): TGTGCCTGGACTTTTATAGCGGAGAGGAGCACAGATACGCAGTATTTT.

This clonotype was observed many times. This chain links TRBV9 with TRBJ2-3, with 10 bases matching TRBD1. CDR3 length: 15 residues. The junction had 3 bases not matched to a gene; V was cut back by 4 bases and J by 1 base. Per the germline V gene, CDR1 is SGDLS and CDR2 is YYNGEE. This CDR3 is CASSPGTGGTDTQYF. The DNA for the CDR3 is TGTGCCAGCAGCCCCGGGACAGGGGGCACAGATACGCAGTATTTT.

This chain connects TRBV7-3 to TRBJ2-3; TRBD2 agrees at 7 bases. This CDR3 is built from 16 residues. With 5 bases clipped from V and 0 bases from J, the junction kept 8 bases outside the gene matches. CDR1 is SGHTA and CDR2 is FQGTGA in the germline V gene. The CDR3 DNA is TGTGCCAGCAGCCCCGTTAGCGGGTCTAGCACAGATACGCAGTATTTT. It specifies CASSPVSGSSTDTQYF.

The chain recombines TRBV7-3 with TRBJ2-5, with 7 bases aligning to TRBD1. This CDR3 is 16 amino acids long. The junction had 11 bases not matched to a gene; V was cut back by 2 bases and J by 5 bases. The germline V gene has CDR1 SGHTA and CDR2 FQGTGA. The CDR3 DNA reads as TGTGCCAGCAGCTTAGAGATGGCAGGGGGTGGCGAGACCCAGTACTTC. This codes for CASSLEMAGGGETQYF.

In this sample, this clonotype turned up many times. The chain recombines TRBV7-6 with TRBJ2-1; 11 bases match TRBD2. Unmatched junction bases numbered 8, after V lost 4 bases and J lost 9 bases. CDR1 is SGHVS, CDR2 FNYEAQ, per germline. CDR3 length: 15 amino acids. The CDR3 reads CASSWGLAEDGEQFF. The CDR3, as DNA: TGTGCCAGCAGCTGGGGACTAGCGGAGGACGGTGAGCAGTTCTTC.

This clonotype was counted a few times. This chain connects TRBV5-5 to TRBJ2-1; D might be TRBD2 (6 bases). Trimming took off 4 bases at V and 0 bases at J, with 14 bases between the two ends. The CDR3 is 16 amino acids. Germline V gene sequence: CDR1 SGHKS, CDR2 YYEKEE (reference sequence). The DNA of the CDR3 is TGTGCCAGCAGCATTGACGGGGGTAGCTCCTACAATGAGCAGTTCTTC. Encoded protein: CASSIDGGSSYNEQFF.

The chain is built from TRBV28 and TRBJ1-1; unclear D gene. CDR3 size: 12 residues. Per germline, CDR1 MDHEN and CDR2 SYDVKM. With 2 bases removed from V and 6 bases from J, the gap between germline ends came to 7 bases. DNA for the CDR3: TGTGCCAGCAGTTTAAGTAAGGCTGAAGCTTTCTTT. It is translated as CASSLSKAEAFF.

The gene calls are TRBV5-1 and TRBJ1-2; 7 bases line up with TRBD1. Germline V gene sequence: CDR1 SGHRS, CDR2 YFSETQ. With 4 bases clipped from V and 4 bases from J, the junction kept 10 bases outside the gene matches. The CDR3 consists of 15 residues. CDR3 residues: CASSPDRTGGYGYTF. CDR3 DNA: TGCGCCAGCAGCCCGGACAGGACTGGGGGCTATGGCTACACCTTC. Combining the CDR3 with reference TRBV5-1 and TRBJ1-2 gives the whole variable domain KAGVTQTPRYLIKTRGQQVTLSCSPISGHRSVSWYQQTPGQGLQFLFEYFSETQRNKGNFPGRFSGRQFSNSRSEMNVSTLELGDSALYLCASSPDRTGGYGYTFGSGTRLTVV.

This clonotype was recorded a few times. CDR3 protein: CASSVGGVNTEAFF. In DNA, the CDR3 is TGTGCCAGCAGCGTAGGTGGCGTGAACACTGAAGCTTTCTTT. The rearrangement joins TRBV7-9 to TRBJ1-1; no clear D. V was clipped by 5 bases and J by 0 bases, with 10 bases between them. The CDR3 length is 14 residues. From germline, CDR1 is SEHNR and CDR2 FQNEAQ (reference sequence).

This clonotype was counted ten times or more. CDR3 protein: CAWSLLGGFGYTF. CDR3 in DNA: TGTGCCTGGAGTCTTTTGGGGGGATTTGGCTACACCTTC. The rearrangement joins TRBV30 to TRBJ1-2, with D perhaps matching TRBD1 (5 bases). CDR3 size: 13 residues. Per germline, CDR1 GTSNPN and CDR2 SVGIG (reference sequence). V lost 2 bases, J lost 7 bases, and 14 bases lay in between.

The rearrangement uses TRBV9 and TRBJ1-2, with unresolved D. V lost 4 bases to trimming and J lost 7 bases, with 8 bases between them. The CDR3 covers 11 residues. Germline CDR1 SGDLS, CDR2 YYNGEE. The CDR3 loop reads CASSPLRGYTF. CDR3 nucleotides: TGTGCCAGCAGCCCCCTTCGTGGCTACACCTTC. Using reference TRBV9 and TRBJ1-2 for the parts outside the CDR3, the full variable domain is DSGVTQTPKHLITATGQRVTLRCSPRSGDLSVYWYQQSLDQGLQFLIQYYNGEERAKGNILERFSAQQFPDLHSELNLSSLELGDSALYFCASSPLRGYTFGSGTRLTVV.

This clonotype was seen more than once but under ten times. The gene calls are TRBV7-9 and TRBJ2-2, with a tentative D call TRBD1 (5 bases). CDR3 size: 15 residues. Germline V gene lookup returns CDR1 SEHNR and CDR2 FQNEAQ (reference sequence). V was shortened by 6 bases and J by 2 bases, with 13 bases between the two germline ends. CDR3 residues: CASREPQENTGELFF. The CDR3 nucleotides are TGTGCCAGCAGGGAACCACAGGAAAACACCGGGGAGCTGTTTTTT.

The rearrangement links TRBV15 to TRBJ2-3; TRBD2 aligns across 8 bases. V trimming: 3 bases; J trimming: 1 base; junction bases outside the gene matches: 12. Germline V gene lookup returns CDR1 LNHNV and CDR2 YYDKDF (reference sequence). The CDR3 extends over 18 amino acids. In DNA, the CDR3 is TGTGCCACCAGCAGGGAGTCCTCTGGGCGGGGGGGCACAGATACGCAGTATTTT. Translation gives CATSRESSGRGGTDTQYF.

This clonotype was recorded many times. The CDR3: CASSPWSATNEKLFF. CDR3 in DNA: TGTGCCAGCAGCCCATGGTCAGCAACTAATGAAAAACTGTTTTTT. The J gene is TRBJ1-4, the V gene TRBV7-8; D remains ambiguous. The germline CDR1 and CDR2 sequences are SGHVS and FQNEAQ. The CDR3 loop spans 15 amino acids. The V end was cut by 5 bases, the J end by 0 bases, with 10 bases between.

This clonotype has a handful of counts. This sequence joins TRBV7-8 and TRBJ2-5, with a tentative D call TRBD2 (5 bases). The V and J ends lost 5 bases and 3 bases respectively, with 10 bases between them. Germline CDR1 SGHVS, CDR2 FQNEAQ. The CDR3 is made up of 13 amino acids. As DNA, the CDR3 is TGTGCCAGCAGCCCGATGGAGGAAGAGACCCAGTACTTC. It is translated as CASSPMEEETQYF.

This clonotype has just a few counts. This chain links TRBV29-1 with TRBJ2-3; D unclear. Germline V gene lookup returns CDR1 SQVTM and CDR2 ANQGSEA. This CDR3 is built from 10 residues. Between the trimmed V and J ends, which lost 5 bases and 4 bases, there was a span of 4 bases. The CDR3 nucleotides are TGCAGCGTTCGCCCAGATACGCAGTATTTT. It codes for CSVRPDTQYF.

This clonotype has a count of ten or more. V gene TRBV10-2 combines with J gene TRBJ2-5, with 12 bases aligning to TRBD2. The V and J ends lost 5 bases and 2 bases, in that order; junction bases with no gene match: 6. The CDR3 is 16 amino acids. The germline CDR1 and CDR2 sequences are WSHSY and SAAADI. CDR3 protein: CASSSGLAGTQETQYF. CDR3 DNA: TGCGCCAGCAGTTCCGGACTAGCGGGGACTCAAGAGACCCAGTACTTC.